This TCR beta chain was found in a study of shared clonotypes between healthy human individuals. The CDR3 sequence is 20 residues long. In germline, CDR1 is MDHEN, CDR2 SYDVKM. The J segment lost 2 bases and the V segment lost 5 bases, leaving 10 bases of the junction unmatched. Generated by immunoSEQ multiplex PCR, the TCRdb table keeps only in-frame clones and is missing some. The sample contains around 700,000 clones, more than 70% of which appear only once. Source material: memory CD4+ T cells sorted from blood. This sample's subset: CD45RA-negative fraction. This rearrangement joins TRBV28 to TRBJ2-6, with 15 bases matching TRBD2. This sequence was found in a woman younger than 45 in good health. CDR3 DNA: TGTGCCAGCAGTCCTCGATTAGGACTAGCGGGAGGGGCTGGGGCCAACGTCCTGACTTTC. This gives the protein CASSPRLGLAGGAGANVLTF.